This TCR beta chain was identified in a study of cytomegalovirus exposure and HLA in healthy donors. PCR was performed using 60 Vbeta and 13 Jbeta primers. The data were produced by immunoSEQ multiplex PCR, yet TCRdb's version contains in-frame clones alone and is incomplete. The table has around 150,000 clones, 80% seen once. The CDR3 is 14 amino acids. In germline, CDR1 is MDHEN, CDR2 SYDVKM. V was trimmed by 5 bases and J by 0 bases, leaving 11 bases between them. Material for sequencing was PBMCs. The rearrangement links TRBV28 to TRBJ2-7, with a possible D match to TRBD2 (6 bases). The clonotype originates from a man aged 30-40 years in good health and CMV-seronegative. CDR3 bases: TGTGCCAGCAGTACCCTAGCGACCTCCTACGAGCAGTACTTC. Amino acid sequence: CASSTLATSYEQYF. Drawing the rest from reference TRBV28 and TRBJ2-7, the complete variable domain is DVKVTQSSRYLVKRTGEKVFLECVQDMDHENMFWYRQDPGLGLRLIYFSYDVKMKEKGDIPEGYSVSREKKERFSLILESASTNQTSMYLCASSTLATSYEQYFGPGTRLTVT.